Below, 2 T cell receptor beta chains from the same sample are listed, as sequenced in a study of identical twins. TCRdb reprocessed the 5' RACE reads via MiXCR and lists one record per CDR3 protein. The sample lists approximately 94,000 distinct CDR3 sequences; around 5.5% were seen once. The sequenced material came from memory T cells sorted from blood. These receptor sequences come from a woman between 45 and 60 years old in good health.

This clonotype was recorded many times. The chain carries TRBV7-9 and TRBJ2-7, with no clear D. The CDR3 extends over 12 amino acids. The V and J ends lost 5 bases and 6 bases respectively, with 11 bases between them. Germline CDR1 is SEHNR and CDR2 is FQNEAQ (reference sequence). The CDR3 spells CASSPLEREQYF. CDR3 DNA sequence: TGTGCCAGCAGCCCCCTGGAACGCGAGCAGTACTTC.

The rearrangement uses TRBV5-1 and TRBJ1-2, with D possibly matching TRBD1 (6 bases). In germline, CDR1 is SGHRS, CDR2 YFSETQ. The CDR3 extends over 12 amino acids. Trimming cost V 5 bases and J 6 bases, with 11 bases left between them. The CDR3 sequence is CASSNRVDGYTF. The CDR3 DNA reads as TGCGCCAGCAGTAACAGGGTCGATGGCTACACCTTC.